The T cell receptor beta chain described here comes from a study of blood T cell repertoires in COVID-19 (TCRdb year 2020). Study-level background: The collaborator samples originated in the United States, Italy and Spain and spanned the acute and convalescent phases of COVID-19. The repertoires were released in a freely available public database intended as a resource for research on the immune response to SARS-CoV-2. Samples were obtained from the ongoing ImmuneRACE study (first 160 participants) and from 1,254 subjects provided by 6 global collaborators. Sample metadata almost always included a de-identified subject ID, COVID-19 status, age in years and sex. Where HLA class I and class II types were available, the types were taken from metadata supplied by the sample provider, not from assay-based typing. Subjects who had been exposed to COVID-19, were actively infected with it, or had recovered from it provided the deeply sampled blood TCRbeta repertoires that made up the dataset. The prospective study material was composed of cDNA or gDNA derived from T cells, B-cell-depleted T cells, or PBMCs.

Collaborating institutions collected whole blood in K2EDTA tubes following their own protocols. For TCRbeta analysis, collaborator samples were shipped as frozen whole blood, as isolated PBMCs, or as DNA extracted from either sample type. The immunoSEQ Assay, a bias-controlled multiplex PCR, was used to amplify TCRbeta CDR3 regions from genomic DNA. Regarding the original processing steps: Nucleated cell counts per sample were estimated from amplification of reference gene primers within the assay. Sequence reads were collapsed and filtered to measure the absolute abundance of every unique TCRbeta CDR3 rearrangement. For each sample, productive Simpson clonality was calculated by taking the square root of Simpson's diversity index across productive rearrangements. The table comes from immuneACCESS by way of TCRdb, which keeps in-frame sequences with V and J called. Part of the clones is missing from these tables; in studies checked, under half for an unresolved V gene and the rest for unknown reasons. V, J and clone size are those of that table, while D and trimming were read from the DNA. The sample table holds about 89,000 clones, of which approximately 80% were seen once. The ten biggest clones cover about 19% of the sample.

What the research found in general, with its limitations: The amount of clinical and demographic metadata varied by source and participant and was provided uncurated.

CDR1 SNHLY and CDR2 FYNNEI were looked up in the germline V gene. From cysteine to phenylalanine, the CDR3 is 14 amino acids long. Of the read, only the CDR3 DNA is kept; its 42 bases are in frame from base 1. Trimming removed 6 bases from V and 5 bases from J; the gene matches leave 8 bases unexplained. On this clone itself: Its antigen remains unidentified. The sample holds no much larger clone one base away, and base qualities are not on file.

The receptor was derived from a woman of 80 years or more with acute or convalescent COVID-19. The specimen was peripheral blood. The chain couples TRBV2 to TRBJ2-3; 7 middle bases align to TRBD2. In nucleotide form, the sequence is TGTGCCAGCAGAGGAAGGACTAGGCAAGATACGCAGTATTTT. It translates to CASRGRTRQDTQYF.